This T cell receptor beta chain appears in the sequencing data of a study of cytomegalovirus exposure and HLA in healthy donors. Notes on the study in general: What was likely a sequencing artifact was a cluster of highly shared sequence variants. A prior analysis recorded that most TCR beta V segments were productive about 87% or about 30% of the time. Most subjects had HLA-A and HLA-B alleles reportedly predicted accurately by TCR beta sequences.

As regards this clone: Its antigen is not identified.

Germline V lookup: CDR1 MDHEN, CDR2 SYDVKM. The CDR3 contains 14 residues. V shed 8 bases and J 6 bases; nucleotides not matched to a gene: 12. Researchers ran the PCR with 60 Vbeta and 13 Jbeta primers. The authors' processing: As a later analysis found, there were approximately 80 million unique TCR beta chains, of which around 10 million were shared. Generated by immunoSEQ multiplex PCR, the TCRdb table keeps only in-frame clones and is missing some. V and J calls and clone size are those listed in that table; D and trimming were worked out from the DNA. Among about 200,000 clones listed, 65% to 90% were seen once.

The source is a woman in her forties or fifties in good health and CMV-seronegative. Sequenced: PBMCs. V is TRBV28 and J is TRBJ1-2; 7 bases line up with TRBD1. DNA for the CDR3: TGTGCCAGCGGACTCCCCCAAGGGGGCGATGGCTACACCTTC. Translating gives CASGLPQGGDGYTF.